This TCR beta chain comes out of a study of response to subunit inactivated influenza vaccine (dated by TCRdb to between 2018 and 2020). For the study in its entirety: Deep quantitative T cell receptor repertoire profiling was used in the study to track responses to a trivalent subunit inactivated influenza vaccine.

This clonotype was seen more than once but under ten times. This receptor's antigen is unknown. No base-level quality is on record; no much larger clone is a single base apart. Library preparation employed RT-PCR. Sequencing took place on an Illumina HiSeq 2500. TCRdb reprocessing: public reads trimmed at Q25 with fastp, clones called with MiXCR, in-frame beta chains kept. CDR3 protein sequences are deduplicated, and each keeps its most common genes and DNA. Within this sample are approximately 700,000 distinct CDR3 sequences, with roughly 14% of them counted one time only. The ten top clones hold 6.5% to 8.5% of the sample. On the study overall, not on this receptor specifically: According to the authors, only a limited number of new T cells may be recruited by each seasonal influenza vaccination.

The clonotype comes from a middle-aged man who received an inactivated influenza vaccine. Donor details come from another sample of the same person, matched by shared clones. The specimen comprised PBMCs from blood, sampled 14 to 15 days before vaccination.

The nucleotide sequence is given as TGCAGCGCCAGACAGGGCCTTTCCTACAATGAGCAGTTCTTC. This translates into CSARQGLSYNEQFF. The rearranged segments are TRBV29-1 and TRBJ2-1, with 7 junctional bases fitting TRBD1. Inclusive of the bounding cysteine and phenylalanine, the CDR3 is 14 residues long. Left in the record is the CDR3 DNA by itself, 42 bases read in frame from the first base. For CDR1 and CDR2, the germline V gene lists SQVTM and ANQGSEA. Here V drops 7 bases and J drops 1 base, and the junction holds 7 bases not matched to any gene.